Sequencing of this TCR beta chain was carried out in a study of radiotherapy plus CTLA-4 blockade in lung cancer. Study details: Objective response was observed in roughly a sixth of patients, and disease control in just over 30%.

The data were produced by immunoSEQ multiplex PCR, yet TCRdb's version contains in-frame clones alone and is incomplete. In the table there are fewer than 90,000 clones, around four fifths of which are singletons. This clone was counted between two and nine times. Its cognate antigen is unknown. Patients with chemo-refractory metastatic non-small-cell lung cancer received focal radiation plus CTLA-4 blockade with ipilimumab. V gave up 1 base and J gave up 3 bases; unmatched junction bases: 2. The CDR3 has 14 amino acids. The germline CDR1 and CDR2 sequences are MGHRA and YSYEKL. Broader study findings: Increased serum interferon-beta after radiation also reportedly predicted response strongly. Once radiotherapy plus ipilimumab had been given, TCR clones derived from tumor expanded in blood.

This material consisted of peripheral blood, taken from a patient treated with radiotherapy plus ipilimumab. V is TRBV4-1 and J is TRBJ2-7, with 8 bases that match TRBD2. The sequence derives from a human donor with non-small cell lung cancer who had stable disease on radiotherapy plus ipilimumab. The CDR3 region has the DNA TGCGCCAGCAGCCAAGTAGCGGGGCTCTACGAGCAGTACTTC. It encodes CASSQVAGLYEQYF.